The rows below give T cell receptor beta chains drawn from one sample of a study of a mutant IDH1 vaccine in newly diagnosed glioma. Sequencing was performed with immunoSEQ multiplex PCR; in TCRdb, only in-frame clones are kept and a portion is missing. The sample consists of under 150,000 clones, 90% of them appearing once. No antigen has been assigned to these receptors. The sequencing here drew on PBMCs, taken from a glioma patient whose treatment included an IDH1 peptide vaccine. Receptors were obtained from a woman between 45 and 60 years old with glioma. Each CDR3 is given with its conserved first and last residue. Clone size is not always given. Where it is, it says once, few, many or a class for expanded clones.

j_gene	abundance	v_gene	CDR3aa
TRBJ2-7	NA	TRBV5-1	CASSPGRDEQYF
TRBJ1-1	NA	TRBV27	CASSGGRLNTEAFF
TRBJ2-3	NA	TRBV7-6	CASSLGTASGDTQYF
TRBJ2-3	NA	TRBV10-3	CAIRRTSGNTDTQYF
TRBJ2-2	NA	TRBV11-2	CASSSLYTGELFF
TRBJ1-1	NA	TRBV5-1	CASSFTVTTEAFF
TRBJ2-7	once	TRBV7-2	CASSLVGSSYEQYF
TRBJ2-7	NA	TRBV2	CASSRQTSGTEQYF
TRBJ2-3	NA	TRBV5-1	CASSLGGGGTDTQYF
TRBJ1-1	NA	TRBV13	CASSTETEAFF
TRBJ1-2	NA	TRBV9	CASSVDPTGLRYGYTF
TRBJ2-2	NA	TRBV7-9	CASREQGAPTGELFF
TRBJ1-1	few	TRBV7-9	CASRQTGGAFF
TRBJ1-2	few	TRBV28	CASSAGGRDGYTF
TRBJ2-1	NA	TRBV7-3	CASSLGREEWNEQFF
NA	NA	TRBV20-1	CSATRDSEQYF
TRBJ2-5	NA	TRBV11-1	CASSLSGLAIQETQYF
TRBJ2-2	NA	TRBV11-2	CASSLEGWKEANTGELFF
TRBJ1-5	NA	TRBV28	CASSLTVVDQPQHF
TRBJ2-1	NA	TRBV11-2	CASSLYRQGEQFF
TRBJ2-1	NA	TRBV2	CASTPDRANEQFF
TRBJ2-5	NA	TRBV30	CACGLETQYF
TRBJ1-4	NA	TRBV5-8	CASSLPGQGWQKLFF
TRBJ2-1	NA	TRBV5-4	CASSLGGRSSYNEQFF
TRBJ2-1	once	TRBV5-6	CASSWVRGSSYNEQFF
TRBJ1-4	NA	TRBV5-8	CASSRGANEKLFF
TRBJ2-3	NA	TRBV5-1	CASSLGRAPTDTQYF
TRBJ1-2	once	TRBV27	CASSLDGPNYGYTF
TRBJ1-2	NA	TRBV2	CASSGGRQGYGYTF
TRBJ2-2	NA	TRBV28	CASSTPGQGRFGELFF
TRBJ2-5	NA	TRBV20-1	CSARPLETQYF
TRBJ1-2	NA	TRBV18	CASSPPGRDDGYTF
TRBJ1-4	NA	TRBV30	CAWKARGGNEKLFF
TRBJ2-7	NA	TRBV7-9	CASSHYTGGYEQYF
TRBJ2-1	few	TRBV10-3	CAISGAGQGWNEQFF
TRBJ1-1	NA	TRBV15	CATSRGEGPNTEAFF
TRBJ1-4	NA	TRBV6-5	CASSYRGTGEKLFF
TRBJ2-3	NA	TRBV6-5	CASSASGSYTDTQYF
TRBJ2-1	NA	TRBV5-6	CASSLVRVPYNEQFF
TRBJ1-2	NA	TRBV7-9	CASSLNRGPPIYGYTF
TRBJ1-1	NA	TRBV2	CASSVQGPRTEAFF
TRBJ2-7	NA	TRBV6-6	CASSSIDRGLSYEQYF